Listed here are 18 T cell receptor beta chains from one sample, sequenced in a study of T cell responses to AZD1222 COVID-19 vaccine. The assay was immunoSEQ multiplex PCR, and TCRdb's table has in-frame clones only and misses some. The data show around 120,000 clones, 80% to 90% seen once. Material: peripheral blood, obtained on day 0 of AZD1222 vaccination. Receptors were obtained from an adult in good health.

This chain uses TRBV6-4 with TRBJ1-1; no clear D gene. Trimming took 4 bases from V and 2 from J, leaving 8 bases between them. The germline V gene has CDR1 MRHNA and CDR2 SNTAGT. This CDR3 contains 13 residues. CDR3 amino acids: CASSADTNTEAFF. For the CDR3, the DNA is TGTGCCAGCAGTGCCGACACCAACACTGAAGCTTTCTTT.

This rearrangement joins TRBV4-2 to TRBJ1-6, with no clear D. Trimming removed 3 bases at V and 9 bases at J, with 18 bases between. The CDR3 has 16 amino acids. Germline V gene sequence: CDR1 LGHNA, CDR2 YNFKEQ. DNA for the CDR3: TGTGCCAGCAGCCAGACGCGGTCCGGAGCGCGTTCACCCCTCCACTTT. This translates into CASSQTRSGARSPLHF.

V and J are TRBV11-2 and TRBJ1-2, with TRBD1 matching 8 bases. This CDR3 region has 14 residues. Per the germline V gene, CDR1 is SGHAT and CDR2 is FQNNGV. The trim removed 5 bases at V and 2 bases at J, leaving 4 bases unmatched. The DNA for the CDR3 is TGTGCCAGCAGCGGCCGGGACAGGAACTATGGCTACACCTTC. Protein: CASSGRDRNYGYTF.

The V and J genes are TRBV6-2 or TRBV6-3 and TRBJ1-2; 8 bases align to TRBD1. J was trimmed by 9 bases and V by 5 bases; bases with no gene match: 11. The CDR3 consists of 14 residues. CDR1 and CDR2 (germline): MNHEY, SVGEGT. CDR3 amino acids: CASSQPTGGRSYTF. The CDR3 bases are TGTGCCAGCAGTCAACCAACAGGGGGTAGGAGCTACACCTTC.

The sample holds one count of this clone. The chain couples TRBV7-2 to TRBJ1-2; D gene ambiguous. The CDR3 spans 14 residues. Germline values: CDR1 SGHTA, CDR2 FQGNSA. V shed 0 bases and J shed 4 bases, with 9 bases lying between them. Written as DNA, the CDR3 is TGTGCCAGCAGCTTAGCTCAACAGACCTATGGCTACACCTTC. As protein: CASSLAQQTYGYTF.

V gene TRBV19 combines with J gene TRBJ2-1; maybe TRBD1 (5 bases). Trimming pared 0 bases from V and 9 bases from J, leaving 6 bases between. Germline CDR1 is LNHDA and CDR2 is SQIVND (reference sequence). This CDR3 contains 12 residues. Written as DNA, the CDR3 is TGTGCCAGTAGTATAGATAGGGGTGAGCAGTTCTTC. Residues: CASSIDRGEQFF.

V and J are TRBV7-9 and TRBJ2-1; either TRBD1 or TRBD2 may fit D (5 bases each). CDR1 is SEHNR and CDR2 is FQNEAQ in the germline V gene (reference sequence). With 1 base removed from V and 2 bases from J, the gap between germline ends came to 9 bases. The CDR3 runs to 15 residues. The CDR3: CASSLGGDPYNEQFF. As DNA, the CDR3 is TGTGCCAGCAGCTTAGGAGGGGACCCCTACAATGAGCAGTTCTTC.

The rearrangement joins TRBV21-1 to TRBJ2-7. TRBV21-1 has pseudogene status. The CDR3 consists of 17 residues. As DNA, the CDR3 is TGTGCCAGCAGCAAAGACTTACCGGGCGTTACCTTTTACGAGCAGTACTTC. This gives the protein CASSKDLPGVTFYEQYF.

The chain couples TRBV18 to TRBJ1-1, with D unresolved. This CDR3 region has 12 residues. From germline, CDR1 is KGHSH and CDR2 LQKENI. Trimming took 4 bases from V and 4 from J, leaving 7 bases between them. CDR3 residues: CASSQTATEAFF. The CDR3 nucleotides are TGTGCCAGCTCACAGACGGCCACTGAAGCTTTCTTT.

The table lists this clone with a count of one. The rearrangement links TRBV27 to TRBJ2-2; no reliable D call. The germline CDR1 and CDR2 sequences are MNHEY and SMNVEV (reference sequence). Trimming took 2 bases from V and 0 from J, leaving 16 bases between them. CDR3 length: 18 amino acids. CDR3: CASSLLPTLGTNTGELFF. The CDR3 coding sequence is TGTGCCAGCAGTTTACTCCCCACGTTGGGTACGAACACCGGGGAGCTGTTTTTT.

Written as DNA, the CDR3 is TGTGCCAGCAGCTTAATGGGAGGGCCTGAGGAGACCCAGTACTTC. This translates into CASSLMGGPEETQYF. The V call is TRBV11-2, the J call TRBJ2-5, with TRBD2 identical over 7 bases. V dropped 2 bases and J dropped 5; count of bases not matched to a gene: 8. Germline V CDR1 and CDR2: SGHAT, FQNNGV. The length of the CDR3 is 15 residues. The complete variable domain, with remaining parts taken from reference TRBV11-2 and TRBJ2-5, reads EAGVAQSPRYKIIEKRQSVAFWCNPISGHATLYWYQQILGQGPKLLIQFQNNGVVDDSQLPKDRFSAERLKGVDSTLKIQPAKLEDSAVYLCASSLMGGPEETQYFGPGTRLLVL.

The chain combines TRBV6-4 with TRBJ1-2; D unclear. Trimming stripped 8 bases from V and 0 bases from J, with 10 bases between. The CDR3 totals 13 residues. CDR1 is MRHNA and CDR2 is SNTAGT in the germline V gene. The CDR3 protein is CASRDPANYGYTF. DNA of the CDR3: TGTGCCAGCCGGGATCCCGCTAACTATGGCTACACCTTC.

This chain connects TRBV4-1 to TRBJ2-7; D is perhaps TRBD1 or TRBD2 (5 bases each). Germline V CDR1 and CDR2: MGHRA, YSYEKL. This CDR3 contains 15 residues. Deletions cut 0 bases from V and 0 bases from J, with 9 bases between. The CDR3: CASSQEGVSSYEQYF. In DNA, the CDR3 is TGCGCCAGCAGCCAAGAGGGGGTGAGCTCCTACGAGCAGTACTTC.

The genes are TRBV4-2 and TRBJ2-7, with 8 bases matching TRBD2. The V and J ends lost 0 bases and 0 bases, in that order; junction bases with no gene match: 10. The CDR3 has 18 amino acids. The germline gives CDR1 LGHNA, CDR2 YNFKEQ. The DNA for the CDR3 is TGTGCCAGCAGCCAAGATAAAGCCAGCGGGGGCTACTCCTACGAGCAGTACTTC. It yields the protein CASSQDKASGGYSYEQYF.

V usage is TRBV9 and J usage is TRBJ2-7; D is perhaps TRBD1 (5 bases). Germline CDR1 reads SGDLS; CDR2 reads YYNGEE. Trimming removed 4 bases at V and 2 bases at J, with 13 bases between. The CDR3 contains 14 residues. The CDR3 nucleotides are TGTGCCAGCAGCCCCCGGACAAGAACCTACGAGCAGTACTTC. Its protein product is CASSPRTRTYEQYF.

This clone was recorded once. The chain links TRBV25-1 to TRBJ2-1; D is possibly TRBD1 or TRBD2 (6 bases each). The germline CDR1 and CDR2 sequences are MGHDK and SYGVNS. The V end was cut by 5 bases, the J end by 2 bases, with 16 bases between. This CDR3 region has 16 residues. The CDR3 sequence: CASSPLRGDTYNEQFF. In DNA, the CDR3 is TGTGCCAGCAGTCCTCTAAGGGGGGACACCTACAATGAGCAGTTCTTC. The full variable domain, rest sourced from reference TRBV25-1 and TRBJ2-1, is EADIYQTPRYLVIGTGKKITLECSQTMGHDKMYWYQQDPGMELHLIHYSYGVNSTEKGDLSSESTVSRIRTEHFPLTLESARPSHTSQYLCASSPLRGDTYNEQFFGPGTRLTVL.

J is TRBJ2-5 and V is TRBV2; TRBD2 agrees at 11 bases. The V gene end was trimmed by 5 bases and the J gene end by 4 bases; junction bases not matched to a gene: 6. The CDR3 length is 15 residues. CDR1 is SNHLY, CDR2 FYNNEI, per germline. The CDR3 DNA reads TGTGCCAGCAGTCTTAGCGGGGGGGCCGGAGAGACCCAGTACTTC. Translation: CASSLSGGAGETQYF.

V usage is TRBV3-1 (or the pseudogene TRBV3-2) and J usage is TRBJ2-5; TRBD2 agrees at 8 bases. The CDR3 is 17 residues long. The germline CDR1 and CDR2 sequences are LGHDT and YNNKEL (reference sequence). The V and J ends lost 3 bases and 1 base, in that order; junction bases with no gene match: 10. The CDR3 DNA is TGTGCCAGCAGCCACCGGCCCCTTACTAGCGGCCAAGAGACCCAGTACTTC. It is translated as CASSHRPLTSGQETQYF.